Presented here are 29 T cell receptor beta chains from one specimen sequenced in a study of T cells in Graves' hyperthyroidism and ophthalmopathy. Amplified regions were TCR beta CDR3 sequences from RNA transcripts. TCR CDR3 underwent first-round RT-PCR with the HTBI primer set. One entry per CDR3 protein results from TCRdb running MiXCR on the multiplex PCR reads. The sample comprises 500,000 to 550,000 distinct CDR3 sequences, about a fifth of which are singletons, and approximately 25% rests with the top ten. The sample taken for sequencing was blood. All receptors come from a man aged 18 to 29 with Graves' hyperthyroidism.

This clonotype occurred many times. The genes are TRBV6-1 and TRBJ1-2, with TRBD1 identical over 8 bases. V trimming: 4 bases; J trimming: 7 bases; junction bases outside the gene matches: 5. CDR3 length: 13 amino acids. The V gene's germline CDR1 is MNHNS and CDR2 SASEGT. The CDR3 DNA follows: TGTGCCAGCAGTGTGACAGGGGAGGCTGGCTACACCTTC. Translated: CASSVTGEAGYTF.

This clonotype was counted at least ten times. The V call is TRBV28, the J call TRBJ1-5, with unresolved D. CDR1 is MDHEN and CDR2 is SYDVKM in the germline V gene. Trimming left V 8 bases short and J 5 bases short, with 10 bases between. This CDR3 is 12 amino acids long. The CDR3 region has the DNA TGTGCCAGCCGACTTGGGGATCAGCCCCAGCATTTT. Protein: CASRLGDQPQHF.

This clonotype was detected ten times or more. The chain uses TRBV28 and TRBJ1-2; D not resolved. Between the trimmed V and J ends, which lost 5 bases and 4 bases, there was a span of 5 bases. The CDR3 totals 11 residues. Germline-derived CDR1 and CDR2 are MDHEN and SYDVKM. The CDR3 DNA reads TGTGCCAGCAGTCCGAGCTATGGCTACACCTTC. This codes for CASSPSYGYTF.

The chain is built from TRBV7-3 and TRBJ2-3; D unclear. Germline-derived CDR1 and CDR2 are SGHTA and FQGTGA. The CDR3 contains 13 residues. V was clipped by 6 bases and J by 4 bases, with 11 bases between them. CDR3: CASSPHAPDTQYF. CDR3 coding DNA: TGTGCCAGCAGTCCCCATGCTCCAGATACGCAGTATTTT.

This clonotype was counted at least ten times. The rearrangement links TRBV30 to TRBJ1-2, with TRBD1 matching over 8 bases. Germline V gene sequence: CDR1 GTSNPN, CDR2 SVGIG (reference sequence). This CDR3 is built from 12 residues. V was clipped by 0 bases and J by 8 bases; unmatched bases: 2. CDR3 sequence reads: CAWSVQGAGYTF. The CDR3 DNA follows: TGTGCCTGGAGTGTGCAGGGGGCAGGCTACACCTTC.

This clonotype has ten or more counts. This rearrangement joins TRBV19 to TRBJ1-5, with 11 bases fitting TRBD1. There are 16 residues in the CDR3. Germline V gives CDR1 LNHDA, CDR2 SQIVND (reference sequence). J lost 6 bases, V lost 2 bases, and 6 bases had no gene match. CDR3 region: CASSITSGQGAQPQHF. CDR3 DNA sequence: TGTGCCAGTAGTATAACTTCCGGACAGGGGGCTCAGCCCCAGCATTTT.

This clonotype was picked up a small number of times. The chain employs TRBV9 and TRBJ2-2; the D gene is possibly TRBD2 (5 bases). This CDR3 has 14 residues. Germline-derived CDR1 and CDR2 are SGDLS and YYNGEE. V lost 4 bases, J lost 3 bases, and 10 bases lay in between. Here the CDR3 reads CASSTGGHTGELFF. CDR3 in DNA: TGTGCCAGCAGCACGGGCGGGCACACCGGGGAGCTGTTTTTT.

This clonotype was seen ten or more times. CDR3 protein: CSAAIGGQGREEQYF. CDR3 bases: TGCAGTGCTGCAATAGGGGGACAGGGGCGTGAAGAGCAGTACTTC. This sequence joins TRBV20-1 and TRBJ2-7; 10 bases line up with TRBD1. Germline V lookup: CDR1 DFQATT, CDR2 SNEGSKA (reference sequence). The ends lost 5 bases at V and 7 bases at J; junction bases unmatched: 14. The CDR3 spans 15 residues.

The sample holds one count of this clonotype. The V gene is TRBV27, the J gene TRBJ2-7; D gene ambiguous. Germline CDR1 is MNHEY and CDR2 is SMNVEV (reference sequence). V lost 5 bases, J lost 5 bases, and 13 bases lay in between. The CDR3 has 13 residues. The DNA for the CDR3 is TGTGCCAGCAGTCAAAGACTGCTTCACGAGCAGTACTTC. Its translation: CASSQRLLHEQYF.

Worth noting for this clonotype: An end of the junction does not agree with germline; a read error may underlie this. This chain links TRBV7-3 with TRBJ2-2; tentative D call: TRBD2 (6 bases). CDR1 is SGHTA, CDR2 FQGTGA, per germline. The CDR3 has 14 amino acids. This CDR3 reads CASSLVREAGELLF. The CDR3 region has the DNA TGTGCCAGCAGCTTGGTGAGGGAGGCCGGGGAGCTGTTGTTT. The full variable domain, completed using reference TRBV7-3 and TRBJ2-2, is GAGVSQTPSNKVTEKGKYVELRCDPISGHTALYWYRQSLGQGPEFLIYFQGTGAADDSGLPNDRFFAVRPEGSVSTLKIQRTERGDSAVYLCASSLVREAGELLFGEGSRLTVL.

This clonotype came up many times. The rearrangement joins TRBV20-1 to TRBJ1-2, with 9 bases identical to TRBD1. The germline V gene encodes CDR1 DFQATT and CDR2 SNEGSKA (reference sequence). This CDR3 spans 15 amino acids. V shed 6 bases and J 5 bases; nucleotides not matched to a gene: 13. The CDR3 reads CSALATGGNGYGYTF. The CDR3 DNA reads as TGCAGTGCCCTAGCGACAGGGGGAAATGGATATGGCTACACCTTC.

This clonotype occurred once. This sequence joins TRBV18 and TRBJ2-7; TRBD2 agrees at 10 bases. Germline V gene sequence: CDR1 KGHSH, CDR2 LQKENI. The CDR3 extends over 16 amino acids. V shed 2 bases, J shed 1 base, and the junction held 5 bases outside the gene matches. CDR3 sequence: CASSPSGGGPSYEQYF. For the CDR3, the DNA is TGTGCCAGCTCACCAAGCGGGGGGGGCCCGTCCTACGAGCAGTACTTC.

J is TRBJ2-7 and V is TRBV12-3 or TRBV12-4, with D tentatively TRBD2 (5 bases). The V and J ends lost 3 bases and 6 bases respectively, with 12 bases between them. There are 13 residues in the CDR3. The CDR3 DNA reads TGTGCCAGCAGTTTTGGGGAGCCCAGCGAGCAGTACTTC. Translating gives CASSFGEPSEQYF.

This chain connects TRBV28 to TRBJ2-7; perhaps TRBD1 as D (5 bases). The CDR3 has 16 amino acids. Germline assignment: CDR1 MDHEN and CDR2 SYDVKM. V was shortened by 7 bases and J by 5 bases, with 24 bases between the two germline ends. The CDR3 loop reads CASTHSPGPASDEQYF. The CDR3 coding sequence is TGTGCCAGCACCCACTCCCCAGGGCCAGCGTCCGACGAGCAGTACTTC.

The chain is built from TRBV7-2 and TRBJ2-7; 7 bases line up with TRBD2. This CDR3 spans 14 amino acids. Germline CDR1 SGHTA, CDR2 FQGNSA. V lost 1 base, J lost 3 bases, and 3 bases stayed unmatched. Here the CDR3 DNA reads TGTGCCAGCAGCTTAGTGGGGGGGGACTACGAGCAGTACTTC. This codes for CASSLVGGDYEQYF.

This clonotype was observed a handful of times. V and J are TRBV5-1 and TRBJ1-3; D is undetermined. The V and J ends lost 0 bases and 3 bases respectively, with 10 bases between them. This CDR3 is 15 amino acids long. The germline V gene has CDR1 SGHRS and CDR2 YFSETQ. The CDR3 loop is CASSLGPAYGNTIYF. CDR3 nucleotide sequence: TGCGCCAGCAGCTTGGGACCAGCCTATGGAAACACCATATATTTT.

This clonotype was seen ten or more times. This chain connects TRBV28 to TRBJ1-1, with D unresolved. Per germline, CDR1 MDHEN and CDR2 SYDVKM. V lost 7 bases and J lost 4, with 13 bases in between. This CDR3 is built from 13 residues. The CDR3 sequence is CASTLPGSTEAFF. In DNA form, the CDR3 reads TGTGCCAGCACCCTACCGGGAAGCACTGAAGCTTTCTTT.

In this sample, this clonotype turned up many times. The chain recombines TRBV12-3 or TRBV12-4 with TRBJ1-1, with D perhaps matching TRBD1 (5 bases). Deletions cut 7 bases from V and 4 bases from J, with 16 bases between. The CDR3 has 14 residues. The CDR3 reads CASTPSMGTTEAFF. In DNA, the CDR3 is TGTGCCAGCACCCCCTCCATGGGGACCACTGAAGCTTTCTTT.

The genes are TRBV15 and TRBJ2-5; D is perhaps TRBD1 or TRBD2 (6 bases each). Trimming shortened V by 0 bases and J by 5 bases, and 19 bases separated the two germline ends. CDR3 length: 17 amino acids. Germline values: CDR1 LNHNV, CDR2 YYDKDF (reference sequence). CDR3 region: CATSRESGWGHTETQYF. CDR3 nucleotides: TGTGCCACCAGCAGAGAGAGCGGGTGGGGGCATACGGAGACCCAGTACTTC. The variable domain in full, with the rest retrieved from reference TRBV15 and TRBJ2-5, is DAMVIQNPRYQVTQFGKPVTLSCSQTLNHNVMYWYQQKSSQAPKLLFHYYDKDFNNEADTPDNFQSRRPNTSFCFLDIRSPGLGDTAMYLCATSRESGWGHTETQYFGPGTRLLVL.

This clonotype was counted between two and nine times. V and J are TRBV19 and TRBJ1-5; D is perhaps TRBD1 (6 bases). Germline CDR1 is LNHDA and CDR2 is SQIVND (reference sequence). This CDR3 has 17 residues. Trimming cost V 9 bases and J 1 base, with 22 bases left between them. The CDR3 loop reads CASTGARGGGSNQPQHF. The DNA of the CDR3 is TGTGCCAGCACCGGGGCGAGGGGGGGCGGAAGCAATCAGCCCCAGCATTTT.

This clonotype was counted at least ten times. V and J are TRBV28 and TRBJ1-1; D gene unclear. V was pared by 5 bases and J by 4 bases, with 14 bases between. The length of the CDR3 is 14 residues. Germline V CDR1 and CDR2: MDHEN, SYDVKM. The CDR3 is CASSLSVRATEAFF. In nucleotides, the CDR3 is TGTGCCAGCAGTCTATCGGTGAGGGCCACTGAAGCTTTCTTT. The variable domain in full, with the rest retrieved from reference TRBV28 and TRBJ1-1, is DVKVTQSSRYLVKRTGEKVFLECVQDMDHENMFWYRQDPGLGLRLIYFSYDVKMKEKGDIPEGYSVSREKKERFSLILESASTNQTSMYLCASSLSVRATEAFFGQGTRLTVV.

The rearrangement links TRBV27 to TRBJ1-1; D call uncertain. The germline V gene encodes CDR1 MNHEY and CDR2 SMNVEV (reference sequence). The V end lost 2 bases, the J end lost 4 bases, and 8 bases lay between the germline ends. This CDR3 contains 13 residues. The CDR3 sequence is CASSLRMVTEAFF. CDR3 sequence (DNA): TGTGCCAGCAGTTTAAGGATGGTCACTGAAGCTTTCTTT.

V is TRBV6-1 and J is TRBJ2-7; D gene unclear. CDR3 length: 13 residues. Germline V gene data show CDR1 as MNHNS and CDR2 as SASEGT. V lost 6 bases to trimming and J lost 4 bases, with 13 bases between them. CDR3 protein: CASSFVARYEQYF. The CDR3 coding sequence is TGTGCCAGCAGCTTTGTTGCGAGGTACGAGCAGTACTTC.

The genes are TRBV6-1 and TRBJ1-5; no reliable D call. V gave up 8 bases and J gave up 0 bases, with 17 bases separating them. The CDR3 contains 16 residues. CDR1 and CDR2 (germline): MNHNS, SASEGT. The CDR3: CASPRHRRYSNQPQHF. The CDR3 DNA reads TGTGCCAGCCCGAGGCACCGACGGTATAGCAATCAGCCCCAGCATTTT.

This clonotype was picked up many times. V gene TRBV5-6 combines with J gene TRBJ1-1; tentatively, D is TRBD1 (6 bases). Germline values: CDR1 SGHDT, CDR2 YYEEEE. Trimming left V 3 bases short and J 0 bases short, with 15 bases between. The CDR3 has 16 amino acids. CDR3 nucleotide sequence: TGTGCCAGCAGCTCCCCAGGACAGCCTTTGAACACTGAAGCTTTCTTT. This sequence encodes CASSSPGQPLNTEAFF.

The chain joins TRBV28 to TRBJ2-4, with D unresolved. CDR1 and CDR2 (germline): MDHEN, SYDVKM. V lost 2 bases, J lost 6 bases, and 8 bases lay in between. The CDR3 has 13 residues. The DNA of the CDR3 is TGTGCCAGCAGTTTAGAGGCCCCAAACATTCAGTACTTC. This translates into CASSLEAPNIQYF.

This clonotype has more than one count but fewer than ten. V and J are TRBV3-1 and TRBJ2-4, with a possible D match to TRBD1 (6 bases). The CDR3 spans 17 residues. Germline-derived CDR1 and CDR2 are LGHDT and YNNKEL (reference sequence). Trimming removed 0 bases at V and 7 bases at J, with 19 bases between. CDR3 coding DNA: TGTGCCAGCAGCCAAGATAGGGACACCTCCCCGAGGAACATTCAGTACTTC. It is translated as CASSQDRDTSPRNIQYF.

This chain joins TRBV30 and TRBJ2-7; D call uncertain. Germline V gene lookup returns CDR1 GTSNPN and CDR2 SVGIG (reference sequence). V gave up 3 bases and J gave up 4 bases, with 7 bases separating them. This CDR3 has 11 residues. The CDR3 region is CAWSPRYEQYF. CDR3 nucleotide sequence: TGTGCCTGGAGCCCCAGATACGAGCAGTACTTC.

This clonotype was detected many times. The rearrangement uses TRBV13 and TRBJ2-2; 11 bases map to TRBD1. The V segment lost 5 bases and the J segment 4 bases; nucleotides outside the gene matches: 6. CDR1 is PRHDT and CDR2 is FYEKMQ in the germline V gene (reference sequence). This CDR3 spans 16 amino acids. The CDR3 here is CASSLGTGGITGELFF. DNA for the CDR3: TGTGCCAGCAGCCTCGGGACAGGGGGAATCACCGGGGAGCTGTTTTTT. Full variable domain (remainder filled in from reference TRBV13 and TRBJ2-2): AAGVIQSPRHLIKEKRETATLKCYPIPRHDTVYWYQQGPGQDPQFLISFYEKMQSDKGSIPDRFSAQQFSDYHSELNMSSLELGDSALYFCASSLGTGGITGELFFGEGSRLTVL.